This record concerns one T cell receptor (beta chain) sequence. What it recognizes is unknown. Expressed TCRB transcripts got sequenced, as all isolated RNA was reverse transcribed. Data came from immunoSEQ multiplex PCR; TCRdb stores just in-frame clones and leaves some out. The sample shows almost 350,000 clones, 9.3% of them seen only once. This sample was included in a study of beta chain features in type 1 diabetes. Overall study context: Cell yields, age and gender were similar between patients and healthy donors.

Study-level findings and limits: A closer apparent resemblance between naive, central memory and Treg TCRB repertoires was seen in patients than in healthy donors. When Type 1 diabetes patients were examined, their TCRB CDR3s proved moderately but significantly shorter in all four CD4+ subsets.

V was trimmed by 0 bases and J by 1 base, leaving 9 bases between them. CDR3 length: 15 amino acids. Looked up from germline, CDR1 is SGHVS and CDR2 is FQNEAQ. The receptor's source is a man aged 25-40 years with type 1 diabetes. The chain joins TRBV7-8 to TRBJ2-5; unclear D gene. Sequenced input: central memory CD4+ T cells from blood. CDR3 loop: CASSLASGVQETQYF. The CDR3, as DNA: TGTGCCAGCAGCTTAGCGTCAGGTGTCCAAGAGACCCAGTACTTC.